This TCR beta chain was identified during a study of cytomegalovirus exposure and HLA in healthy donors. Unmatched junction bases numbered 9, after V lost 3 bases and J lost 7 bases. The CDR3 spans 16 residues. Per the germline V gene, CDR1 is SGHTA and CDR2 is FQGNSA. Primers included in the PCR were 60 Vbeta and 13 Jbeta primers. Profiling relied on immunoSEQ multiplex PCR, and the TCRdb table lists in-frame clones only, not all of them. The top ten clones hold around 1.2% of a sample with around 120,000 clones, roughly four fifths of them seen once. The source of this sequence is a girl aged 2-10 years in good health and CMV-seronegative. Sequencing was carried out using PBMCs. The rearrangement uses TRBV7-2 and TRBJ2-7; 13 bases map to TRBD2. The CDR3 spells CASSFPTSGGAWEQYF. The CDR3 nucleotides are TGTGCCAGCAGCTTCCCTACTAGCGGGGGGGCCTGGGAGCAGTACTTC.